A selection of T cell receptor beta chains follows, all from one sample in a study of blood T cell repertoires in COVID-19. Data came from immunoSEQ multiplex PCR; TCRdb stores just in-frame clones and leaves some out. The sample shows roughly 140,000 clones, roughly 90% of them seen only once. The sample consisted of peripheral blood. The source is a man between 50 and 59 years old with active or convalescent COVID-19. The CDR3 runs from the conserved cysteine through the conserved F or W. D genes are given only for firm matches. Clone size, where shown, is once, few, many, or a class for clones that have expanded.

abundance	j_gene	d_gene	v_gene	CDR3aa	CDR3nt
.	TRBJ2-7	.	TRBV30	CAWGRQGLYEQYF	TGTGCCTGGGGTAGACAGGGACTCTACGAGCAGTACTTC
.	TRBJ2-2	.	TRBV5-4	CASNQGGRVGLAGELFF	TGTGCCAGCAACCAAGGTGGCAGGGTGGGTTTGGCCGGGGAGCTGTTTTTT
once	TRBJ2-2	.	TRBV9	CASSVVRESTGELFF	TGTGCCAGCAGCGTGGTACGGGAGAGCACCGGGGAGCTGTTTTTT
.	TRBJ1-5	.	TRBV27	CASKPGVAHQPQHF	TGTGCCAGTAAACCGGGGGTGGCGCATCAGCCCCAGCATTTT
.	TRBJ2-7	.	TRBV2	CASSDAKAPSYEQYF	TGTGCCAGCAGTGACGCTAAAGCACCTTCCTACGAGCAGTACTTC
.	TRBJ2-6	TRBD2	TRBV28	CASSPGLAGLLGANVLTF	TGTGCCAGCAGTCCCGGACTAGCGGGACTATTGGGGGCCAACGTCCTGACTTTC
.	TRBJ2-1	.	TRBV5-1	CASRVVNEQFF	TGCGCCAGCAGGGTAGTTAATGAGCAGTTCTTC
.	TRBJ2-1	TRBD2	TRBV5-1	CASSKLLSPGLADNEQFF	TGCGCCAGCAGCAAACTACTCTCACCGGGACTAGCGGACAATGAGCAGTTCTTC
.	TRBJ2-7	TRBD2	TRBV19	CASSIRTSGRSHEQYF	TGTGCCAGTAGTATTAGAACTAGCGGGCGTTCCCACGAGCAGTACTTC
.	TRBJ2-3	.	TRBV6-6	CASSYSYGSTDTQYF	TGTGCCAGCAGTTACTCGTACGGGAGCACAGATACGCAGTATTTT
once	TRBJ2-1	.	TRBV6-5	CASSPTVYGYNEQFF	TGTGCCAGCAGTCCGACAGTTTATGGCTACAATGAGCAGTTCTTC
.	TRBJ2-7	TRBD1	TRBV28	CASSRTGTGGIYEQYF	TGTGCCAGCAGTCGAACCGGGACAGGGGGCATCTACGAGCAGTACTTC
.	TRBJ2-2	.	TRBV15	CATRPLGELFF	TGTGCCACCCGTCCCCTCGGGGAGCTGTTTTTT
.	TRBJ2-5	TRBD1	TRBV28	CASSKRDSQETQYF	TGTGCCAGCAGTAAACGGGACAGTCAAGAGACCCAGTACTTC
once	TRBJ2-4	.	TRBV25-1	CASSDWGRADVNIQYF	TGTGCCAGCAGTGACTGGGGGCGGGCCGACGTAAACATTCAGTACTTC
.	TRBJ1-4	.	TRBV3-1/TRBV3-2	CASSQARDRTTNEKLFF	TGTGCCAGCAGCCAAGCCAGAGACAGGACGACTAATGAAAAACTGTTTTTT
.	TRBJ1-1	.	TRBV28	CASSPWGAEAFF	TGTGCCAGCAGTCCCTGGGGGGCTGAAGCTTTCTTT